The next 27 T cell receptor beta chains were all read from a single sample in a study of blood T cell repertoires in COVID-19. Sequenced by immunoSEQ multiplex PCR; TCRdb stores in-frame clones only, minus some. This table has 250,000 or so clones, roughly 81% appearing once. Input material: PBMCs or T cells enriched from blood (not recorded which). The source of these receptors is a woman between 45 and 60 years old who had been exposed to COVID-19.

This chain joins TRBV3-1 (or the pseudogene TRBV3-2) and TRBJ1-2; D is unresolved. The ends were cut back, 4 bases at V and 4 bases at J, with 19 bases in the middle. This CDR3 has 16 amino acids. CDR1 and CDR2 from the germline V gene are LGHDT and YNNKEL (reference sequence). The CDR3 protein is CASSPIQRALGYGYTF. Written as DNA, the CDR3 is TGTGCCAGCAGCCCAATACAGAGAGCTCTCGGCTATGGCTACACCTTC.

CDR3: CASGFPGGASEAFF. The CDR3, as DNA: TGTGCTAGTGGTTTCCCAGGGGGCGCTTCGGAAGCTTTCTTT. The chain has TRBV12-5 and TRBJ1-1, with TRBD1 matching 8 bases. Germline CDR1 is LGHNT and CDR2 is FRNRAP. V lost 3 bases, J lost 8 bases, and 8 bases stayed unmatched. The CDR3 covers 14 residues.

The J gene is TRBJ2-1, the V gene TRBV25-1; D may be TRBD1 (6 bases). V was pared by 8 bases and J by 3 bases, with 14 bases between. Germline V lookup: CDR1 MGHDK, CDR2 SYGVNS. The CDR3 totals 14 residues. The CDR3 DNA reads TGTGCCAGCCGCCAGGGACAACTCTACAATGAGCAGTTCTTC. Amino acids: CASRQGQLYNEQFF.

This chain links TRBV24-1 with TRBJ1-2; tentatively, D is TRBD1 (6 bases). Trimming took off 4 bases at V and 7 bases at J, with 15 bases between the two ends. The CDR3 loop spans 14 amino acids. Germline CDR1 reads KGHDR; CDR2 reads SFDVKD. CDR3 DNA sequence: TGTGCCACCAGTGACCCCCGACAGGCCGGTGGCTACACCTTC. Translating gives CATSDPRQAGGYTF.

The chain links TRBV15 to TRBJ2-3; 8 bases match TRBD2. Trimming removed 0 bases from V and 2 bases from J; junction bases left unmatched: 7. This CDR3 spans 17 amino acids. CDR1 LNHNV and CDR2 YYDKDF come from the germline V gene (reference sequence). The CDR3 DNA is TGTGCCACCAGCAGAGATCGGATTAGCGGGGACACAGATACGCAGTATTTT. Translated, it gives CATSRDRISGDTDTQYF.

The rearrangement joins TRBV3-1 (or the pseudogene TRBV3-2) to TRBJ2-4, with 7 bases fitting TRBD1. The CDR3 contains 13 residues. Germline CDR1 is LGHDT and CDR2 is YNNKEL (reference sequence). Trimming removed 4 bases from V and 4 bases from J; junction bases left unmatched: 1. CDR3 residues: CASSPGQKNIQYF. As DNA, the CDR3 is TGTGCCAGCAGCCCGGGACAGAAAAACATTCAGTACTTC.

This clone was detected only a few times. The chain joins TRBV11-2 to TRBJ1-2; 7 bases agree with TRBD1. Unmatched junction bases numbered 8, after V lost 5 bases and J lost 2 bases. The length of the CDR3 is 15 residues. Per germline, CDR1 SGHAT and CDR2 FQNNGV. The CDR3 nucleotides read TGTGCCAGCAGCGCCCGGACGACAGGGAACTATGGCTACACCTTC. It specifies CASSARTTGNYGYTF. Complete variable domain (other parts from reference TRBV11-2 and TRBJ1-2): EAGVAQSPRYKIIEKRQSVAFWCNPISGHATLYWYQQILGQGPKLLIQFQNNGVVDDSQLPKDRFSAERLKGVDSTLKIQPAKLEDSAVYLCASSARTTGNYGYTFGSGTRLTVV.

V gene TRBV29-1 combines with J gene TRBJ2-1, with D maybe TRBD2 (5 bases). The CDR3 length is 11 residues. Looked up from germline, CDR1 is SQVTM and CDR2 is ANQGSEA. The V end was cut by 7 bases, the J end by 6 bases, with 10 bases between. CDR3: CSGGVANEQFF. CDR3 nucleotide sequence: TGCAGCGGGGGAGTGGCCAATGAGCAGTTCTTC.

This chain uses TRBV28 with TRBJ1-3; D not resolved. V shed 5 bases and J shed 6 bases, with 17 bases lying between them. Germline CDR1 and CDR2: MDHEN and SYDVKM. The CDR3 has 15 amino acids. CDR3 protein: CASSPSTVAVNTIYF. The DNA for the CDR3 is TGTGCCAGCAGTCCCTCAACAGTAGCGGTAAACACCATATATTTT.

The chain links TRBV6-4 to TRBJ1-2; 8 bases are shared with TRBD1. The CDR3 runs to 14 residues. The J segment lost 3 bases and the V segment lost 7 bases, leaving 7 bases of the junction unmatched. Looked up from germline, CDR1 is MRHNA and CDR2 is SNTAGT. CDR3 DNA: TGTGCCAGCAAGAGGACAGGGAGCGACTATGGCTACACCTTC. It specifies CASKRTGSDYGYTF.

V is TRBV29-1 and J is TRBJ1-1; TRBD1 agrees at 8 bases. Looked up from germline, CDR1 is SQVTM and CDR2 is ANQGSEA. CDR3 length: 13 amino acids. V dropped 3 bases and J dropped 4; count of bases not matched to a gene: 4. In DNA form, the CDR3 reads TGCAGCGTTGAGGTCAGGGGGCCCACTGAAGCTTTCTTT. Its protein product is CSVEVRGPTEAFF.

The chain links TRBV28 to TRBJ2-5; unclear D gene. This CDR3 is built from 11 residues. Deletions cut 9 bases from V and 5 bases from J, with 10 bases between. Germline V lookup: CDR1 MDHEN, CDR2 SYDVKM. The chain's CDR3 is CASTSEETQYF. For the CDR3, the DNA is TGTGCCAGTACGAGTGAGGAGACCCAGTACTTC.

CDR3 sequence: CASRFQQGTDTQYF. The CDR3 DNA follows: TGTGCCAGCAGGTTCCAACAGGGCACAGATACGCAGTATTTT. This rearrangement joins TRBV6-5 to TRBJ2-3; tentative D call: TRBD1 (5 bases). CDR3 size: 14 residues. Germline CDR1 reads MNHEY; CDR2 reads SVGAGI. The V and J ends lost 6 bases and 1 base respectively, with 11 bases between them.

This clone has a single count. This chain uses TRBV7-2 with TRBJ1-2; TRBD1 agrees at 10 bases. Trimming removed 7 bases from V and 2 bases from J; junction bases left unmatched: 4. The CDR3 runs to 14 residues. Germline CDR1 SGHTA, CDR2 FQGNSA. The CDR3 spells CASIPGQGNYGYTF. The CDR3, as DNA: TGTGCCAGCATCCCGGGACAGGGGAACTATGGCTACACCTTC. Together with reference TRBV7-2 and TRBJ1-2, the CDR3 gives the full variable domain: GAGVSQSPSNKVTEKGKDVELRCDPISGHTALYWYRQSLGQGLEFLIYFQGNSAPDKSGLPSDRFSAERTGGSVSTLTIQRTQQEDSAVYLCASIPGQGNYGYTFGSGTRLTVV.

The chain has TRBV28 and TRBJ2-7, with D perhaps matching TRBD2 (5 bases). Trimming removed 2 bases from V and 4 bases from J, with 12 bases in between. The CDR3 spans 14 residues. Germline V gives CDR1 MDHEN, CDR2 SYDVKM. The CDR3 loop reads CASSLRVGRYEQYF. CDR3 coding DNA: TGTGCCAGCAGTTTAAGGGTTGGGAGATACGAGCAGTACTTC.

The CDR3 bases are TGTGCCAGCAGGGGAAGGGGTTCCTATGGCTACACCTTC. Translated, it gives CASRGRGSYGYTF. V is TRBV2 and J is TRBJ1-2; D might be TRBD1 (5 bases). Germline CDR1 SNHLY, CDR2 FYNNEI. The CDR3 covers 13 residues. Trimming took off 6 bases at V and 4 bases at J, with 12 bases between the two ends.

The chain uses TRBV19 and TRBJ2-3, with 10 bases matching TRBD2. Trimming cost V 4 bases and J 7 bases; bases outside gene matches: 17. This CDR3 comprises 18 residues. The germline CDR1 and CDR2 sequences are LNHDA and SQIVND (reference sequence). The CDR3 loop reads CASSTRVTSGAVRYTQYF. The DNA for the CDR3 is TGTGCCAGTAGTACCCGCGTAACTAGCGGGGCGGTGAGATATACGCAGTATTTT.

The chain employs TRBV5-1 and TRBJ2-5; 7 bases line up with TRBD2. Germline V CDR1 and CDR2: SGHRS, YFSETQ. The CDR3 is 14 residues long. Unmatched junction bases numbered 10, after V lost 4 bases and J lost 7 bases. The CDR3 region has the DNA TGCGCCAGCAGCCCTGGGGACTATACGGGGACCCAGTACTTC. This encodes CASSPGDYTGTQYF.

The chain is built from TRBV18 and TRBJ2-7; TRBD2 matches 8 bases. J gave up 7 bases and V 2 bases, and 7 bases lay outside the gene matches. The CDR3 spans 14 residues. CDR1 and CDR2 from the germline V gene are KGHSH and LQKENI. CDR3 loop: CASSPGTRLGEQYF. Here the CDR3 DNA reads TGTGCCAGCTCACCAGGGACTAGACTTGGTGAGCAGTACTTC.

The rearrangement joins TRBV18 to TRBJ1-2; D is unresolved. Trimming took 2 bases from V and 1 from J, leaving 8 bases between them. The CDR3 totals 14 residues. Germline CDR1 reads KGHSH; CDR2 reads LQKENI. CDR3 bases: TGTGCCAGCTCACCAGAGGGAATTAACTATGGCTACACCTTC. As protein: CASSPEGINYGYTF.

This chain joins TRBV29-1 and TRBJ1-1, with no clear D. V was shortened by 8 bases and J by 2 bases, with 15 bases between the two germline ends. Germline CDR1 is SQVTM and CDR2 is ANQGSEA. The CDR3 spans 13 residues. The CDR3 sequence: CSIRTGRNTEAFF. CDR3 coding DNA: TGCAGCATCCGGACGGGGAGAAACACTGAAGCTTTCTTT.

J is TRBJ1-1 and V is TRBV10-3, with D maybe TRBD1 (6 bases). This CDR3 region has 13 residues. V dropped 8 bases and J dropped 6 bases, with 16 bases sitting between them. CDR1 and CDR2 (germline): ENHRY, SYGVKD. DNA for the CDR3: TGTGCCATCGGGGGCAGCCTAGGCTCTGAAGCTTTCTTT. The encoded protein is CAIGGSLGSEAFF.

The chain links TRBV13 to TRBJ2-7; D gene uncertain. Trimming left V 6 bases short and J 5 bases short, with 17 bases between. CDR1 and CDR2 (germline): PRHDT, FYEKMQ (reference sequence). This CDR3 contains 14 residues. The CDR3 protein is CASRIFGFNHEQYF. The CDR3 DNA sequence: TGTGCCAGCAGGATTTTCGGGTTTAACCACGAGCAGTACTTC.

The CDR3 sequence is CASSLDLTYEQYF. The CDR3 DNA reads as TGTGCCAGCAGCCTGGACTTAACCTACGAGCAGTACTTC. This chain uses TRBV5-6 with TRBJ2-7; a weak D match, TRBD2 (5 bases). V dropped 4 bases and J dropped 2 bases, with 10 bases sitting between them. The CDR3 is made up of 13 amino acids. Germline CDR1 reads SGHDT; CDR2 reads YYEEEE.

J is TRBJ2-5 and V is TRBV2; a possible D gene is TRBD1 (5 bases). Per the germline V gene, CDR1 is SNHLY and CDR2 is FYNNEI. Between the trimmed V and J ends, which lost 4 bases and 0 bases, there was a span of 6 bases. This CDR3 has 13 amino acids. The CDR3 sequence: CASSAGYQETQYF. The CDR3 nucleotides are TGTGCCAGCAGTGCAGGGTACCAAGAGACCCAGTACTTC.

This chain uses TRBV29-1 with TRBJ2-3; 8 bases are a match to TRBD2. CDR1 and CDR2 (germline): SQVTM, ANQGSEA. Losses at the gene ends were 3 bases for V and 4 bases for J; bases not matched to a gene: 3. The CDR3 is 13 amino acids. DNA of the CDR3: TGCAGCGTTGATCGGGGGGGGGCAGATACGCAGTATTTT. Residues: CSVDRGGADTQYF.

The chain couples TRBV12-3 or TRBV12-4 to TRBJ1-1; D uncertain. The CDR3 runs to 13 residues. Trimming shortened V by 3 bases and J by 1 base, and 6 bases separated the two germline ends. In DNA form, the CDR3 reads TGTGCCAGCAGTTTTGAGGAGAACACTGAAGCTTTCTTT. Encoded protein: CASSFEENTEAFF.